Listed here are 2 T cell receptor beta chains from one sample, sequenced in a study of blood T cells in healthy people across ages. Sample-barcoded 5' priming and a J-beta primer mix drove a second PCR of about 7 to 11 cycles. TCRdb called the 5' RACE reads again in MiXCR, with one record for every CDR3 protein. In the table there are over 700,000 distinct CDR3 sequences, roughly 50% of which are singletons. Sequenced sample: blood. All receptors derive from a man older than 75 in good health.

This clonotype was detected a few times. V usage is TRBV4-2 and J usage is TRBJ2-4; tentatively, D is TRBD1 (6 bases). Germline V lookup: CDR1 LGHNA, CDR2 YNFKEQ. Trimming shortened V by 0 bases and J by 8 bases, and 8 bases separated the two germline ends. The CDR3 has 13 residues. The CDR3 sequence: CASSQDKGDIQYF. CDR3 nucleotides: TGTGCCAGCAGCCAAGATAAGGGGGACATTCAGTACTTC.

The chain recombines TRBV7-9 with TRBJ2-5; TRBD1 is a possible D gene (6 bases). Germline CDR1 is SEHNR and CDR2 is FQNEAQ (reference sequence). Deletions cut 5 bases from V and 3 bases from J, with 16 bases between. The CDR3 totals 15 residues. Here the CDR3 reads CASSAARTDKETQYF. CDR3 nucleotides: TGTGCCAGCAGCGCTGCGCGGACAGATAAAGAGACCCAGTACTTC.